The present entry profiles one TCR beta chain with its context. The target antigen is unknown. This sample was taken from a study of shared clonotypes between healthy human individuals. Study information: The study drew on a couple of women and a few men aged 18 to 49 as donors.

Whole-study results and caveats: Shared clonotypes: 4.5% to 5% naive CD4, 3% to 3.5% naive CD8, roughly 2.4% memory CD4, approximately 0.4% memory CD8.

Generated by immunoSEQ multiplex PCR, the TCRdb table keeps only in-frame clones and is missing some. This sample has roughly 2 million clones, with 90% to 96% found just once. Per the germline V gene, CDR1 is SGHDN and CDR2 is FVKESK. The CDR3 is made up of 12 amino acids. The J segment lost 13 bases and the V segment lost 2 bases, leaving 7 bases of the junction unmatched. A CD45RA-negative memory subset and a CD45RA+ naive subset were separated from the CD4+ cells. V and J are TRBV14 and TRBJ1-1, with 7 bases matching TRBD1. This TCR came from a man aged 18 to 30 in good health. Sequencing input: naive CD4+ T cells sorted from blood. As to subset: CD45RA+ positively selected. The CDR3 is CASSQLRTGDFF. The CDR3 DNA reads TGTGCCAGCAGCCAACTTAGGACAGGAGATTTCTTT.